The clone carrying this T cell receptor beta chain was seen only once. Its antigen is as yet unknown. TCRdb re-called the RT-PCR reads through MiXCR, storing one row per CDR3 protein. The sample consists of hundreds of thousands of distinct CDR3 sequences, 15% to 18% of them appearing once. This record comes from a study of response to subunit inactivated influenza vaccine. Study-level results: Authors suggested few new T cells are recruited by each seasonal influenza vaccination.

The CDR3 is made up of 17 amino acids. Losses at the gene ends were 1 base for V and 6 bases for J; bases not matched to a gene: 11. Germline-derived CDR1 and CDR2 are SGHVS and FNYEAQ. This chain links TRBV7-6 with TRBJ2-2; 7 positions match TRBD1. Sequenced here: PBMCs from blood, sampled approximately 13 days after vaccination. This receptor was obtained from a man aged 50 to 60 who received an inactivated influenza vaccine. The CDR3 is CASSLERDRLIPGELFF. The CDR3 bases are TGTGCCAGCAGCTTAGAACGGGACAGACTCATCCCCGGGGAGCTGTTTTTT.